These 30 T cell receptor beta chains came from one sample sequenced in a study of blood T cell repertoires in COVID-19. Sequencing was performed with immunoSEQ multiplex PCR; in TCRdb, only in-frame clones are kept and a portion is missing. The table has around 150,000 clones, 86% seen once. What was sequenced was peripheral blood. The receptors were sampled from a man aged 70-80 years with acute or convalescent COVID-19.

The chain has TRBV28 and TRBJ2-7; 7 bases are shared with TRBD2. V trimming: 2 bases; J trimming: 3 bases; junction bases outside the gene matches: 7. Germline assignment: CDR1 MDHEN and CDR2 SYDVKM. The CDR3 is 15 residues long. CDR3 in amino acids: CASSLGASGSYEQYF. Written as DNA, the CDR3 is TGTGCCAGCAGTTTAGGGGCTAGCGGAAGCTACGAGCAGTACTTC. Filled out from reference TRBV28 and TRBJ2-7, the complete variable domain reads DVKVTQSSRYLVKRTGEKVFLECVQDMDHENMFWYRQDPGLGLRLIYFSYDVKMKEKGDIPEGYSVSREKKERFSLILESASTNQTSMYLCASSLGASGSYEQYFGPGTRLTVT.

This chain uses TRBV28 with TRBJ1-1; D gene ambiguous. The V end was cut by 7 bases, the J end by 11 bases, with 14 bases between. Germline V gene data show CDR1 as MDHEN and CDR2 as SYDVKM. The CDR3 contains 11 residues. The CDR3 is CASTSVTRAFF. CDR3 nucleotides: TGTGCCAGCACCTCAGTCACGCGGGCTTTCTTT.

CDR3 in DNA: TGTGCCAGCGCCTCAGGGGGTATCCACTCCTACGAGCAGTACTTC. It specifies CASASGGIHSYEQYF. The chain uses TRBV28 and TRBJ2-7; 7 nucleotides align to TRBD1. Germline V CDR1 and CDR2: MDHEN, SYDVKM. CDR3 length: 15 amino acids. After removal of 8 bases from V and 0 bases from J, the junction contained 10 bases not matched to a gene.

The chain joins TRBV5-1 to TRBJ2-3, with 11 bases aligning to TRBD2. V was pared by 0 bases and J by 7 bases, with 7 bases of the junction left unmatched. Germline V gives CDR1 SGHRS, CDR2 YFSETQ. The CDR3 is 16 residues long. DNA of the CDR3: TGCGCCAGCAGCTTGGACGCAACTAGCGGGAGTTATACGCAGTATTTT. As protein: CASSLDATSGSYTQYF.

The chain has TRBV19 and TRBJ2-3; 11 nucleotides agree with TRBD2. Germline V lookup: CDR1 LNHDA, CDR2 SQIVND (reference sequence). The CDR3 totals 16 residues. J gave up 6 bases and V 5 bases, and 10 bases lay outside the gene matches. The CDR3 here is CASSQELAGVWDTQYF. The CDR3 bases are TGTGCCAGTAGTCAAGAACTAGCGGGAGTATGGGATACGCAGTATTTT.

This clone was observed once. V and J are TRBV2 and TRBJ2-5; 11 bases map to TRBD2. The germline gives CDR1 SNHLY, CDR2 FYNNEI. The CDR3 has 16 residues. V was clipped by 6 bases and J by 2 bases; unmatched bases: 8. The CDR3 loop is CASSQRTSGYQETQYF. The CDR3 DNA reads as TGTGCCAGCAGCCAAAGGACTAGCGGGTATCAAGAGACCCAGTACTTC. The variable domain in full, completed from reference TRBV2 and TRBJ2-5, reads EPEVTQTPSHQVTQMGQEVILRCVPISNHLYFYWYRQILGQKVEFLVSFYNNEISEKSEIFDDQFSVERPDGSNFTLKIRSTKLEDSAMYFCASSQRTSGYQETQYFGPGTRLLVL.

This chain connects TRBV11-2 to TRBJ1-2; D perhaps matches TRBD1 (5 bases). Germline CDR1 and CDR2: SGHAT and FQNNGV. The length of the CDR3 is 15 residues. Trimming pared 1 base from V and 4 bases from J, leaving 13 bases between. DNA for the CDR3: TGTGCCAGCAGCTTAGGAGGCAGGGCCGGCTATGGCTACACCTTC. Translated, it gives CASSLGGRAGYGYTF.

This chain links TRBV28 with TRBJ1-5; no clear D gene. The germline CDR1 and CDR2 sequences are MDHEN and SYDVKM. V was shortened by 8 bases and J by 3 bases, with 11 bases between the two germline ends. The length of the CDR3 is 13 residues. CDR3 sequence reads: CASVDSINQPQHF. CDR3 coding DNA: TGTGCCAGCGTGGACTCCATCAATCAGCCCCAGCATTTT.

The rearrangement uses TRBV6-5 and TRBJ1-4, with D maybe TRBD1 (6 bases). CDR1 and CDR2 from the germline V gene are MNHEY and SVGAGI. The CDR3 extends over 13 amino acids. With 6 bases removed from V and 7 bases from J, the gap between germline ends came to 12 bases. The CDR3: CASRAGVGEKLFF. The CDR3, as DNA: TGTGCCAGCAGGGCAGGGGTCGGTGAAAAACTGTTTTTT.

In this sample, this clone turned up a few times. Here the CDR3 DNA reads TGTGCCAGCAGTTTATTACAGGGTGTTAATTCACCCCTCCACTTT. Translation: CASSLLQGVNSPLHF. The rearrangement links TRBV27 to TRBJ1-6; possible D gene TRBD1, 6 bases. Trimming shortened V by 1 base and J by 6 bases, and 10 bases separated the two germline ends. The CDR3 length is 15 residues. CDR1 and CDR2 (germline): MNHEY, SMNVEV (reference sequence).

The chain's CDR3 is CASSFGQGRNEQFF. CDR3 bases: TGTGCCAGCAGCTTCGGACAGGGTAGGAATGAGCAGTTCTTC. The chain carries TRBV5-4 and TRBJ2-1, with 8 bases that match TRBD1. Germline-derived CDR1 and CDR2 are SGHNT and YYREEE (reference sequence). V trimming: 2 bases; J trimming: 7 bases; junction bases outside the gene matches: 5. CDR3 length equals 14 residues.

The genes are TRBV7-2 and TRBJ2-7; 7 bases agree with TRBD2. Per the germline V gene, CDR1 is SGHTA and CDR2 is FQGNSA. The CDR3 runs to 15 residues. V gave up 5 bases and J gave up 0 bases; unmatched junction bases: 7. CDR3 coding DNA: TGTGCCAGCAGCCAAGGACTAGGGAGCTCCTACGAGCAGTACTTC. Its protein product is CASSQGLGSSYEQYF. Using reference TRBV7-2 and TRBJ2-7 for the parts outside the CDR3, the full variable domain is GAGVSQSPSNKVTEKGKDVELRCDPISGHTALYWYRQSLGQGLEFLIYFQGNSAPDKSGLPSDRFSAERTGGSVSTLTIQRTQQEDSAVYLCASSQGLGSSYEQYFGPGTRLTVT.

V is TRBV5-6 and J is TRBJ2-1; D is possibly TRBD1 (5 bases). Germline V gene data show CDR1 as SGHDT and CDR2 as YYEEEE. The germline V and J ends were trimmed by 4 bases and 4 bases, with 15 bases remaining between them. The CDR3 has 15 amino acids. This chain's CDR3 is CASSPGPQVYNEQFF. The CDR3 DNA reads TGTGCCAGCAGCCCCGGGCCACAGGTTTACAATGAGCAGTTCTTC.

The chain links TRBV30 to TRBJ1-2; 7 bases map to TRBD1. The germline gives CDR1 GTSNPN, CDR2 SVGIG (reference sequence). V trimming: 5 bases; J trimming: 2 bases; junction bases outside the gene matches: 2. This CDR3 spans 12 amino acids. DNA of the CDR3: TGTGCCTGGGCAGGGGGAAACTATGGCTACACCTTC. It translates to CAWAGGNYGYTF.

The V and J genes are TRBV6-5 and TRBJ1-5, with D possibly TRBD1 on 6 matching bases. CDR3 length: 15 residues. Trimming took off 6 bases at V and 2 bases at J, with 14 bases between the two ends. Germline assignment: CDR1 MNHEY and CDR2 SVGAGI. The CDR3 DNA is TGTGCCAGCAGGGGGGGGGCTAAAGGCAATCAGCCCCAGCATTTT. Protein sequence: CASRGGAKGNQPQHF.

Remarks on this clone: Sequence at one end of the junction differs from germline and may be a read error. The chain has TRBV6-1 and TRBJ1-1, with unresolved D. The CDR3 has 13 amino acids. In germline, CDR1 is MNHNS, CDR2 SASEGT. The DNA for the CDR3 is TGTGCCAGCTGTGACCCTTTTCTCACTGAAGCTTTCTTT. Its translation is CASCDPFLTEAFF.

The chain uses TRBV5-6 and TRBJ2-5, with TRBD2 matching 7 bases. V was clipped by 4 bases and J by 3 bases; unmatched bases: 6. Germline V gives CDR1 SGHDT, CDR2 YYEEEE. The CDR3 spans 14 residues. The CDR3 here is CASSVSGLEETQYF. The CDR3 region has the DNA TGTGCCAGCAGCGTTAGCGGGTTGGAAGAGACCCAGTACTTC.

V and J are TRBV7-8 and TRBJ1-4; TRBD1 aligns across 8 bases. The J segment lost 3 bases and the V segment lost 3 bases, leaving 3 bases of the junction unmatched. The CDR3 sequence is 15 residues long. Germline V CDR1 and CDR2: SGHVS, FQNEAQ. The CDR3 bases are TGTGCCAGCAGCTTCGACAGGGGACCTAATGAAAAACTGTTTTTT. As protein: CASSFDRGPNEKLFF.

This chain joins TRBV9 and TRBJ2-1; TRBD1 matches at 8 bases. Per the germline V gene, CDR1 is SGDLS and CDR2 is YYNGEE. This CDR3 is built from 13 residues. With V trimmed by 4 bases and J by 9 bases, 6 bases remained unmatched. The CDR3 coding sequence is TGTGCCAGCAGCTTTGCAGGGGGCGGTGAGCAGTTCTTC. The encoded protein is CASSFAGGGEQFF.

The V gene is TRBV29-1, the J gene TRBJ1-1; tentative D call: TRBD1 (5 bases). Trimming took off 5 bases at V and 4 bases at J, with 14 bases between the two ends. Germline lookup yields CDR1 SQVTM and CDR2 ANQGSEA. This CDR3 region has 13 residues. The CDR3 sequence is CSVKQELSTEAFF. CDR3 coding DNA: TGCAGCGTTAAACAGGAACTGAGCACTGAAGCTTTCTTT. Together with reference TRBV29-1 and TRBJ1-1, the CDR3 gives the full variable domain: SAVISQKPSRDICQRGTSLTIQCQVDSQVTMMFWYRQQPGQSLTLIATANQGSEATYESGFVIDKFPISRPNLTFSTLTVSNMSPEDSSIYLCSVKQELSTEAFFGQGTRLTVV.

This chain links TRBV7-9 with TRBJ1-1; D is unclear. This CDR3 comprises 16 residues. The V gene lost 1 base and the J gene lost 5 bases, with 17 bases spanning the gap. Germline loops: CDR1 SEHNR, CDR2 FQNEAQ (reference sequence). The chain's CDR3 is CASSLEVGGWETEAFF. The CDR3 DNA is TGTGCCAGCAGCTTAGAGGTCGGAGGGTGGGAAACTGAAGCTTTCTTT.

This clone was seen only once. V gene TRBV2 combines with J gene TRBJ1-1; TRBD1 aligns across 10 bases. Germline trimming cut 6 bases from V and 3 bases from J; bases unmatched to any gene: 4. The CDR3 runs 14 residues. From germline, CDR1 is SNHLY and CDR2 FYNNEI. The CDR3 nucleotides read TGTGCCAGCAGCTCGACAGGGGGCTACACTGAAGCTTTCTTT. This encodes CASSSTGGYTEAFF.

The CDR3 loop is CASSKSTTGELFF. DNA for the CDR3: TGTGCCAGCAGCAAATCGACTACCGGGGAGCTGTTTTTT. The chain recombines TRBV21-1 with TRBJ2-2; the table's D gene call, TRBD2, was not cross checked with the DNA. TRBV21-1 counts as a pseudogene. The CDR3 loop spans 13 amino acids.

This clone has just a few counts. The chain combines TRBV19 with TRBJ1-1; 8 positions agree with TRBD1. The ends lost 10 bases at V and 5 bases at J; junction bases unmatched: 6. This CDR3 comprises 12 residues. Germline assignment: CDR1 LNHDA and CDR2 SQIVND (reference sequence). CDR3 DNA sequence: TGTGCCACCTGGACAGGGTGGACTGAAGCTTTCTTT. Its translation is CATWTGWTEAFF.

The genes are TRBV19 and TRBJ2-5; 7 bases align to TRBD2. Looked up from germline, CDR1 is LNHDA and CDR2 is SQIVND (reference sequence). The junction had 3 bases not matched to a gene; V was cut back by 7 bases and J by 4 bases. This CDR3 contains 12 residues. The CDR3 region is CASKREGETQYF. The CDR3 coding sequence is TGTGCCAGTAAGAGGGAGGGAGAGACCCAGTACTTC.

The rearrangement uses TRBV5-1 and TRBJ2-5; TRBD2 is a possible D gene (6 bases). V was clipped by 8 bases and J by 1 base, with 12 bases between them. Per the germline V gene, CDR1 is SGHRS and CDR2 is YFSETQ. The CDR3 loop spans 13 amino acids. For the CDR3, the DNA is TGCGCCAGTCGGAGCGGGTCCCAAGAGACCCAGTACTTC. This sequence encodes CASRSGSQETQYF.

The chain links TRBV7-2 to TRBJ2-3, with 8 positions matching TRBD1. The V gene end was trimmed by 7 bases and the J gene end by 3 bases; junction bases not matched to a gene: 6. Germline V gene lookup returns CDR1 SGHTA and CDR2 FQGNSA. This CDR3 comprises 14 residues. The CDR3 region is CASTSGGRTDTQYF. The CDR3 DNA is TGTGCCAGCACCTCAGGGGGCCGGACAGATACGCAGTATTTT.

The chain employs TRBV19 and TRBJ1-2; 7 positions agree with TRBD1. Germline V gene data show CDR1 as LNHDA and CDR2 as SQIVND (reference sequence). The CDR3 is 16 amino acids. The junction had 11 bases not matched to a gene; V was cut back by 3 bases and J by 4 bases. The chain's CDR3 is CASSIRDSGFSYGYTF. DNA for the CDR3: TGTGCCAGTAGTATCCGGGACAGTGGGTTCTCCTATGGCTACACCTTC. The whole variable domain, filled in from reference TRBV19 and TRBJ1-2, reads DGGITQSPKYLFRKEGQNVTLSCEQNLNHDAMYWYRQDPGQGLRLIYYSQIVNDFQKGDIAEGYSVSREKKESFPLTVTSAQKNPTAFYLCASSIRDSGFSYGYTFGSGTRLTVV.

V and J are TRBV9 and TRBJ2-7; D might be TRBD2 (6 bases). Germline V gene sequence: CDR1 SGDLS, CDR2 YYNGEE. Deletions cut 0 bases from V and 0 bases from J, with 13 bases between. CDR3 size: 16 residues. The CDR3 coding sequence is TGTGCCAGCAGCGTAGGACCGGGAGCCTTCTCCTACGAGCAGTACTTC. Translated: CASSVGPGAFSYEQYF.

This clone has only one observation. This chain connects TRBV18 to TRBJ1-3; 7 bases align to TRBD1. Germline lookup yields CDR1 KGHSH and CDR2 LQKENI. The CDR3 spans 18 residues. With 4 bases clipped from V and 0 bases from J, the junction kept 12 bases outside the gene matches. The CDR3 spells CASSQRVEGARSGNTIYF. As DNA, the CDR3 is TGTGCCAGCTCACAACGGGTAGAGGGGGCTCGCTCTGGAAACACCATATATTTT.